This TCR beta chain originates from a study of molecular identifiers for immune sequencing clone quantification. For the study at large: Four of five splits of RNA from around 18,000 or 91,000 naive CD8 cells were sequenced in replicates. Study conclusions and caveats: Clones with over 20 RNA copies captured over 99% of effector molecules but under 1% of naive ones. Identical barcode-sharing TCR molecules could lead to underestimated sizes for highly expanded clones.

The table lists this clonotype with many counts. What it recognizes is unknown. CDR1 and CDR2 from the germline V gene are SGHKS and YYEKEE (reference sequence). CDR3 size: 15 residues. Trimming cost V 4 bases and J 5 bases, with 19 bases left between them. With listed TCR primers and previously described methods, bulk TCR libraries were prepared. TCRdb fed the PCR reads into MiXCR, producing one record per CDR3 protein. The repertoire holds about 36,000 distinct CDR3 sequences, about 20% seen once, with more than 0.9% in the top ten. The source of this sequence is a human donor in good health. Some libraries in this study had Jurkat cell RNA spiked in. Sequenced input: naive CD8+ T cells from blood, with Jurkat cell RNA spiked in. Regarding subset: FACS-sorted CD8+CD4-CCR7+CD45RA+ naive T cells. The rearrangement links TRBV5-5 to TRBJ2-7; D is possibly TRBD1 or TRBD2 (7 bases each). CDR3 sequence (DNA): TGTGCCAGCAGCCCCGCGTCCAGGGGGGGTGACGAGCAGTACTTC. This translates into CASSPASRGGDEQYF.